This record concerns one T cell receptor (beta chain) sequence. Enrolment of Seattle patients took place during active infection, and they were followed longitudinally. The sample is drawn from a study of blood T cell repertoires in COVID-19. The overall study: Sample material is recorded as cDNA or gDNA derived from T cells, B-cell-depleted T cells, or PBMCs.

Germline V gene data show CDR1 as SGHRS and CDR2 as YFSETQ. The CDR3 length is 16 residues. Trimming took 0 bases from V and 2 from J, leaving 11 bases between them. Sequencing was performed with immunoSEQ multiplex PCR; in TCRdb, only in-frame clones are kept and a portion is missing. The data contain some 120,000 clones, 92% of them seen just once; the ten biggest clones take up 2.1%. This TCR was sampled from a man aged 50-59 years with COVID-19, enrolled during active disease. V usage is TRBV5-1 and J usage is TRBJ2-2; perhaps TRBD2 as D (6 bases). Sequenced material: peripheral blood. The CDR3 bases are TGCGCCAGCAGCTTGGATCCAGGGACTAACACCGGGGAGCTGTTTTTT. Amino acids: CASSLDPGTNTGELFF. Filled out from reference TRBV5-1 and TRBJ2-2, the complete variable domain reads KAGVTQTPRYLIKTRGQQVTLSCSPISGHRSVSWYQQTPGQGLQFLFEYFSETQRNKGNFPGRFSGRQFSNSRSEMNVSTLELGDSALYLCASSLDPGTNTGELFFGEGSRLTVL.